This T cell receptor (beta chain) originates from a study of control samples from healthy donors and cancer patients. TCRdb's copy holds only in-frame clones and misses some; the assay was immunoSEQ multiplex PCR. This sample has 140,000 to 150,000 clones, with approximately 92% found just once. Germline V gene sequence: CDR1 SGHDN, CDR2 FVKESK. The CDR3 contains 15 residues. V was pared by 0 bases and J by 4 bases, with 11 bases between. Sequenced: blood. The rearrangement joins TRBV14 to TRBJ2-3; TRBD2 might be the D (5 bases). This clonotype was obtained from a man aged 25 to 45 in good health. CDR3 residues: CASSQDLSGADTQYF. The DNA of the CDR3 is TGTGCCAGCAGCCAAGATCTTTCCGGGGCAGATACGCAGTATTTT.